Below are 2 T cell receptor beta chains sequenced from a single sample in a study of cytomegalovirus exposure and HLA in healthy donors. The PCR employed 60 Vbeta primers together with 13 Jbeta primers. Using immunoSEQ multiplex PCR, the repertoire was profiled, and TCRdb retains in-frame clones only, with some absent. This table holds 160,000 or so clones, about four fifths found once. Input material: PBMCs. Receptors originate from a woman in her late teens or twenties in good health and CMV-seropositive.

This chain uses TRBV7-9 with TRBJ1-2, with 7 bases aligning to TRBD1. Per the germline V gene, CDR1 is SEHNR and CDR2 is FQNEAQ (reference sequence). V was clipped by 5 bases and J by 6 bases; unmatched bases: 3. CDR3 size: 12 residues. Written as DNA, the CDR3 is TGTGCCAGCAGCGAGCAGGGGGATGGCTACACCTTC. Its translation: CASSEQGDGYTF.

Comments on this clone: The junction does not match germline at one end; this may be a read error. The rearrangement links TRBV4-1 to TRBJ2-7, with TRBD2 identical over 16 bases. This CDR3 has 16 amino acids. The V gene's germline CDR1 is MGHRA and CDR2 YSYEKL. The CDR3 is CASSRLPGTSGGALNF. The DNA of the CDR3 is TGCGCCAGCAGCCGCCTACCCGGGACTAGCGGGGGGGCTCTTAACTTC.